This TCR beta chain derives from a study of regulatory T cells in long-lasting Graves disease. Overall study results and limits: Samples came from peripheral blood alone, without thyroid tissue. The study found TRBV28, TRBJ1-2 and TRBJ2-5 favored in persistent disease. Persistent Graves' patients had lower TCR diversity than newly diagnosed ones.

The time point was: persistent/refractory GD, antithyroid drugs over 5 years with positive TRAb. Preparation of the TCR library used RNA extracted from PBMCs. American Thyroid Association guidelines defined Graves' disease diagnosis. Remarks on this clonotype: Its antigen is currently unknown.

Germline-derived CDR1 and CDR2 are SQVTM and ANQGSEA. Trimming stripped 5 bases from V and 1 base from J, with 11 bases between. This CDR3 comprises 13 residues. The TCR beta library used iRepertoire HTBI primers with Arm-PCR amplification of CDR3. MiXCR, run by TCRdb on the multiplex PCR reads, gives a single entry per CDR3 protein. The repertoire holds 450,000 or so distinct CDR3 sequences, with around a fifth as singletons. The chain recombines TRBV29-1 with TRBJ1-1; no clear D gene. The origin of this receptor is a female donor with Graves disease. The sample consisted of peripheral blood mononuclear cells (PBMCs), taken when the disease was refractory, from a patient treated with antithyroid drugs. The chain's CDR3 is CSVKAGPNTEAFF. In nucleotides, the CDR3 is TGCAGCGTTAAGGCAGGACCGAACACTGAAGCTTTCTTT.